Listed below are T cell receptor beta chains from one sample, sequenced in a study of shared clonotypes between healthy human individuals. The protocol was immunoSEQ multiplex PCR, while the TCRdb copy is restricted to in-frame clones and leaves out a portion. The table lists roughly 2,000,000 clones, roughly 94% of them singletons, with 1% to 1.5% in the top ten. The material sequenced was naive CD8+ T cells sorted from blood. These receptors all stem from a man younger than 30 in good health. Each CDR3 is given with its conserved first and last residue. The D gene is left open where the match is weak. A clone size is listed for some rows: how often the clone was seen (once, few, many), or a class if it is expanded.

J gene | V gene | D gene | clone size | CDR3 DNA | CDR3 protein
TRBJ2-7 | TRBV10-1 | TRBD1 | few | TGCGCCAGCAGTGAGGGGGCAGGGGGATCCGGTCCAGACTACGAGCAGTACTTC | CASSEGAGGSGPDYEQYF
TRBJ1-1 | TRBV6-1 | . | . | TGTGCCAGCAGCCCCGACAAGGAAGCTTTCTTT | CASSPDKEAFF
TRBJ1-1 | TRBV18 | . | . | TGTGCCAGCTCACCTCCGGGGCCTATGAACACTGAAGCTTTCTTT | CASSPPGPMNTEAFF
TRBJ1-6 | TRBV7-6 | . | . | TGTGCCAGCAGTTTAGGGCCGTCTTTTAATTCACCCCTCCACTTT | CASSLGPSFNSPLHF
TRBJ2-7 | TRBV12-5 | . | . | TGTGCTAGTGGTTTACCAGGACCCTTTTACGAGCAGTACTTC | CASGLPGPFYEQYF
TRBJ1-2 | TRBV19 | TRBD1 | . | TGTGCCAGTAGTCCCGGGACAGGGTACTATGGCTACACCTTC | CASSPGTGYYGYTF
TRBJ2-5 | TRBV5-3 | . | . | TGTGCCAGAAGCCCCTGCGGGGAGGGGGCCCAGTACTTC | CARSPCGEGAQYF
TRBJ1-2 | TRBV9 | TRBD1 | . | TGTGCCAGCAGCGGGGACAGGGTCGGCTACACCTTC | CASSGDRVGYTF
TRBJ1-2 | TRBV4-1 | . | . | TGCGCCAGCAGCCTTGGACAGAGCTATGGCTACACCTTC | CASSLGQSYGYTF
TRBJ1-5 | TRBV11-1 | . | few | TGTGCCAGCAGCTTAACTGGGACAAGCAATCAGCCCCAGCATTTT | CASSLTGTSNQPQHF
TRBJ2-7 | TRBV4-3 | . | . | TGCGCCAGCAGCCAGGGTTCAAGCTCCTACGAGCAGTACTTC | CASSQGSSSYEQYF
TRBJ2-5 | TRBV10-3 | TRBD2 | . | TGTGCCACGCTAGCGGGGGGCGCCGAGACCCAGTACTTC | CATLAGGAETQYF
TRBJ2-2 | TRBV5-6 | TRBD1 | . | TGTGCCAGCAGCTTGGGGTGGACAGGGGAAACCGGGGAGCTGTTTTTT | CASSLGWTGETGELFF
TRBJ2-1 | TRBV14 | . | . | TGTGCCAGCAGCCAAGGCGTGGGCGGGCTGGATGAGCAGTTCTTC | CASSQGVGGLDEQFF
TRBJ2-1 | TRBV19 | TRBD2 | . | TGTGCCAGTAGTATTTTAGCGGGAGCGTCTCGGGACAATGAGCAGTTCTTC | CASSILAGASRDNEQFF
TRBJ1-5 | TRBV30 | . | . | TGTGCCTGGAGTGTTCACTTAAGCAATCAGCCCCAGCATTTT | CAWSVHLSNQPQHF
TRBJ1-2 | TRBV27 | . | . | TGTGCCAGCAGGCAGGGGCAGGGTGGCTACACCTTC | CASRQGQGGYTF
TRBJ2-1 | TRBV6-5 | . | . | TGTGCCAGCAGTTACCTCCGGAGGGGTAATGAGCAGTTCTTC | CASSYLRRGNEQFF
TRBJ2-1 | TRBV4-1 | . | . | TGCGCCAGCAGCCAAGCGACGTCCCTCCTCGACAATGAGCAGTTCTTC | CASSQATSLLDNEQFF
TRBJ2-7 | TRBV6-1 | TRBD2 | few | TGTGCCAGCAGTGAAATCGGGAGGGCCTACGAGCAGTACTTC | CASSEIGRAYEQYF